Listed here is a single T cell receptor (beta chain). The data were obtained in a study of patients and donors after allogeneic stem cell transplantation. The length of the CDR3 is 14 residues. Trimming at V came to 5 bases and at J to 4 bases, leaving 7 bases not matched to a gene. Germline V CDR1 and CDR2: SGHTA, FQGNSA. MiXCR, applied by TCRdb to the RT-PCR reads, yields one record per CDR3 protein. The table includes 150,000 to 200,000 distinct CDR3 sequences, approximately 22% detected once. This clonotype was sampled from a human donor who was either an allogeneic HSCT recipient or a stem cell or donor lymphocyte infusion donor (not recorded which). It is not recorded whose cells these are; they may come from a transplant donor. This rearrangement joins TRBV7-2 to TRBJ1-2; TRBD1 aligns across 7 bases. The material sequenced was blood, either unsorted or a sorted T cell fraction (not recorded which). The CDR3 loop is CASSQGESFYGYTF. DNA of the CDR3: TGTGCCAGCAGCCAGGGGGAGTCATTCTATGGCTACACCTTC. The entire variable domain, with the rest obtained from reference TRBV7-2 and TRBJ1-2, is as follows: GAGVSQSPSNKVTEKGKDVELRCDPISGHTALYWYRQSLGQGLEFLIYFQGNSAPDKSGLPSDRFSAERTGGSVSTLTIQRTQQEDSAVYLCASSQGESFYGYTFGSGTRLTVV.